This T cell receptor (beta chain) was captured by sequencing in a study of early T cells in non-severe SARS-CoV-2 infection. Study at large: Chains from this unsorted whole-blood bulk RNA could not be paired.

In the case of this clonotype: Antigen unknown.

Trimming took off 1 base at V and 2 bases at J, with 3 bases between the two ends. The CDR3 runs 13 residues. In germline, CDR1 is SGHVS, CDR2 FNYEAQ. Study-level results: VDJdb matching, biased toward anti-spike CD8 responses, missed private and CD4 specificities.

Unique molecular identifiers tagged individual cDNA molecules. TCRdb passed the 5' RACE reads through MiXCR, listing each CDR3 protein once. In the table there are fewer than 75,000 distinct CDR3 sequences, around 20% of which are singletons. This chain uses TRBV7-6 with TRBJ2-1; D remains unclear. The sequence came from an adult who was a healthcare worker with PCR-confirmed SARS-CoV-2 infection or an uninfected control (not recorded which). Source: whole blood, taken at baseline. The CDR3 loop reads CASSLEPYNEQFF. The CDR3 DNA sequence: TGTGCCAGCAGCTTAGAACCCTACAATGAGCAGTTCTTC. The full variable domain, in which reference TRBV7-6 and TRBJ2-1 provide the parts outside the CDR3, is GAGVSQSPRYKVTKRGQDVALRCDPISGHVSLYWYRQALGQGPEFLTYFNYEAQQDKSGLPNDRFSAERPEGSISTLTIQRTEQRDSAMYRCASSLEPYNEQFFGPGTRLTVL.